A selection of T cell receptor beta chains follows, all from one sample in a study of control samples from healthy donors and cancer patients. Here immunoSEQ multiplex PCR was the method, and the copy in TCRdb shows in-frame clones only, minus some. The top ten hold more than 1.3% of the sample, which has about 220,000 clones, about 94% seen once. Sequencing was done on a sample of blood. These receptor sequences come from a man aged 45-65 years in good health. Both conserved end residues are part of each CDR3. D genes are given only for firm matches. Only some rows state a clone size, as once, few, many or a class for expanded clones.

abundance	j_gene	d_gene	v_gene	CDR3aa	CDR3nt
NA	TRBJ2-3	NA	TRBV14	CASSQARGGTDTQYF	TGTGCCAGCAGCCAAGCAAGGGGAGGCACAGATACGCAGTATTTT
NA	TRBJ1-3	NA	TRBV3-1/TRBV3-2	CASSQLGFSSGNTIYF	TGTGCCAGCAGCCAACTGGGGTTTAGCTCTGGAAACACCATATATTTT
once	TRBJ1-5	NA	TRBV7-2	CASSADGTNQPQHF	TGTGCCAGCAGCGCTGACGGAACTAACCAGCCCCAGCATTTT
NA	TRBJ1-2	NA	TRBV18	CASSPRVREGYTF	TGTGCCAGCTCACCACGGGTCCGGGAAGGCTACACCTTC
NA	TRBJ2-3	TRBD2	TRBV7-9	CASSLSGGLTDTQYF	TGTGCCAGCAGCCTCTCGGGGGGACTCACAGATACGCAGTATTTT
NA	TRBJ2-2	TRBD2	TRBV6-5	CASRRSGGTGELFF	TGTGCCAGCCGACGTTCGGGGGGAACCGGGGAGCTGTTTTTT
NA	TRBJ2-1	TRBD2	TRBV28	CASSSTGLAIGEQFF	TGTGCCAGCAGTTCTACGGGACTAGCTATAGGTGAGCAGTTCTTC
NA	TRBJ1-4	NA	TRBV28	CATRRVNEKLFF	TGTGCCACCCGGAGAGTAAATGAAAAACTGTTTTTT
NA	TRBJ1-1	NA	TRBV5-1	CASSLDVGRTAAFF	TGCGCCAGCAGCTTGGATGTTGGTCGGACAGCAGCTTTCTTT
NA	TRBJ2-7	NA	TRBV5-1	CASSQPNGAGEQYF	TGCGCCAGCAGCCAGCCAAATGGCGCTGGGGAGCAGTACTTC
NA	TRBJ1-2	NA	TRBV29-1	CSVEKGLGGYTF	TGCAGCGTTGAAAAGGGATTGGGGGGCTACACCTTC
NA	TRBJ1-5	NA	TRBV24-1	CATSEQANQPQHF	TGTGCCACCAGTGAACAGGCCAATCAGCCCCAGCATTTT
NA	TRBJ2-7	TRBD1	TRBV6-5	CASRVDRAEQYF	TGTGCCAGCAGAGTCGACAGGGCCGAGCAGTACTTC
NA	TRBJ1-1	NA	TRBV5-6	CASSLQQGRAFF	TGTGCCAGCAGCTTGCAGCAGGGTAGGGCTTTCTTT
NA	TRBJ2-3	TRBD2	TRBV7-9	CASSLRLAGRYTQYF	TGTGCCAGCAGCTTAAGACTAGCGGGGCGGTATACGCAGTATTTT
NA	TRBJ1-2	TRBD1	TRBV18	CASSPTGDYGYTF	TGTGCCAGCTCACCGACAGGGGACTATGGCTACACCTTC
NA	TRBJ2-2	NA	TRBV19	CASSIPGGELFF	TGTGCCAGTAGTATTCCCGGCGGGGAGCTGTTTTTT
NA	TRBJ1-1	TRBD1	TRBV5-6	CASSDGQGGSNTEAFF	TGTGCCAGCAGCGATGGACAGGGGGGTTCAAACACTGAAGCTTTCTTT
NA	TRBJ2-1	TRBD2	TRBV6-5	CASSLAGGGEQFF	TGTGCCAGCAGTTTGGCGGGGGGGGGTGAGCAGTTCTTC
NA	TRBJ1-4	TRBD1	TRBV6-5	CASSYQGGAYEKLFF	TGTGCCAGCAGTTACCAAGGGGGCGCGTATGAAAAACTGTTTTTT
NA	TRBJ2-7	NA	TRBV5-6	CASSLAWTDDEQYF	TGTGCCAGCAGCCTGGCTTGGACGGATGACGAGCAGTACTTC
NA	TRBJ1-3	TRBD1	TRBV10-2	CASSPGQAGNTIYF	TGCGCCAGCAGCCCCGGACAGGCCGGAAACACCATATATTTT
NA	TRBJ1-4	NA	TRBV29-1	CSAVGAPEKLFF	TGCAGCGCTGTTGGGGCCCCGGAAAAACTGTTTTTT
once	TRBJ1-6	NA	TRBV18	CASSPETGNSPLHF	TGTGCCAGCTCACCAGAAACAGGGAATTCACCCCTCCACTTT
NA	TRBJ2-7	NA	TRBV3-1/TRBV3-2	CASSQVTGTYEQYF	TGTGCCAGCAGCCAAGTCACAGGGACCTACGAGCAGTACTTC
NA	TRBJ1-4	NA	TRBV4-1	CASSQEASVGKLFF	TGCGCCAGCAGCCAAGAGGCATCCGTGGGAAAACTGTTTTTT
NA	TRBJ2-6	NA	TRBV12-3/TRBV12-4	CASSYGSGPF	TGTGCCAGCAGTTACGGTAGCGGACCTTTC
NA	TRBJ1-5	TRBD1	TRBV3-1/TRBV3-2	CASSRTGGNNQPQHF	TGTGCCAGCAGCCGGACAGGGGGAAACAATCAGCCCCAGCATTTT
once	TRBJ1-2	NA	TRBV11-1	CASTIRGLSTF	TGTGCCAGCACCATCAGGGGTTTATCCACCTTC
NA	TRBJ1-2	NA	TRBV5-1	CASSLAGEGYTF	TGCGCCAGCAGCTTGGCGGGGGAAGGCTACACCTTC
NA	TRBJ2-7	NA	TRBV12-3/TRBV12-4	CASSLVGNEQYF	TGTGCCAGCAGTTTGGTGGGGAATGAGCAGTACTTC
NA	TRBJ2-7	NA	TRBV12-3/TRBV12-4	CASSFKYEQYF	TGTGCCAGCAGTTTCAAGTACGAGCAGTACTTC
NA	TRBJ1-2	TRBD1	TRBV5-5	CASSFQGAWGYTF	TGTGCCAGCAGCTTCCAGGGGGCGTGGGGCTACACCTTC
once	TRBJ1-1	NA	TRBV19	CASSRKTANTEAFF	TGTGCCAGTAGTAGGAAGACAGCGAACACTGAAGCTTTCTTT
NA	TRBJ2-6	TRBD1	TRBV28	CASRGQGERANVLTF	TGTGCCAGCAGAGGACAGGGAGAGAGGGCCAACGTCCTGACTTTC
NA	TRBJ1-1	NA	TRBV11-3	CASSLSGVNTEAFF	TGTGCCAGCAGCTTATCAGGGGTCAACACTGAAGCTTTCTTT
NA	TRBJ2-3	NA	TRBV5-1	CASTRDGQLNTDTQYF	TGCGCCAGCACCCGAGACGGACAGCTTAACACAGATACGCAGTATTTT
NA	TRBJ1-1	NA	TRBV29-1	CSGSTGNTEAFF	TGCAGCGGATCTACAGGAAACACTGAAGCTTTCTTT
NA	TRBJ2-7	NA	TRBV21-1	CASSKLRPTNPYEQYF	TGTGCCAGCAGCAAACTCCGTCCGACCAACCCCTACGAGCAGTACTTC
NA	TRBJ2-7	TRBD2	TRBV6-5	CASSQLGTRQYF	TGTGCCAGCAGTCAACTCGGGACTAGGCAGTACTTC
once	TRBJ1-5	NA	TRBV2	CASMGRGNQPQHF	TGTGCCAGCATGGGACGGGGCAATCAGCCCCAGCATTTT
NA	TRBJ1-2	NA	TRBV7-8	CASSLGSQYGYTF	TGTGCCAGCAGCTTAGGATCCCAGTATGGCTACACCTTC
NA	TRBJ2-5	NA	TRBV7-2	CASSSQSETQYF	TGTGCCAGCAGCTCCCAATCAGAGACCCAGTACTTC
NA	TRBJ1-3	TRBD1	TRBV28	CASTLFPGQGTDTIYF	TGTGCCAGCACCCTCTTTCCGGGACAGGGGACGGACACCATATATTTT
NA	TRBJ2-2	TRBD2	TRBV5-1	CASSPSQRGAGELFF	TGCGCCAGCAGCCCCTCCCAGCGGGGGGCCGGGGAGCTGTTTTTT
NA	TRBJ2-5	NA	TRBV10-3	CAISDRSQETQYF	TGTGCCATCAGTGATCGGTCGCAAGAGACCCAGTACTTC
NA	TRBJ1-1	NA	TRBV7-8	CASSLAEAFF	TGTGCCAGCAGCTTAGCGGAAGCTTTCTTT
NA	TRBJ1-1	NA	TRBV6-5	CASSYTLGGSTEAFF	TGTGCCAGCAGTTATACCCTGGGGGGTAGCACTGAAGCTTTCTTT
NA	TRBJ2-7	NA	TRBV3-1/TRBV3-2	CASSLTGSSGYEQYF	TGTGCCAGCAGCCTTACCGGGAGTTCCGGATACGAGCAGTACTTC
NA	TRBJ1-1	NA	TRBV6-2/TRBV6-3	CASSYSPENEAFF	TGTGCCAGCAGTTACTCGCCGGAAAATGAAGCTTTCTTT
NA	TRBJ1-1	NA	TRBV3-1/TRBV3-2	CASSQALGQIEAFF	TGTGCCAGCAGCCAAGCTCTGGGGCAGATTGAAGCTTTCTTT
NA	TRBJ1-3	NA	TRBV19	CASGVQRGISGNTIYF	TGTGCCAGTGGTGTACAGCGGGGCATCTCTGGAAACACCATATATTTT
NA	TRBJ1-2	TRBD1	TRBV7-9	CASSLGQGYGYTF	TGTGCCAGCAGCCTAGGACAGGGCTATGGCTACACCTTC
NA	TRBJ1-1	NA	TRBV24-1	CATSDLRFPGTEAFF	TGTGCCACCAGTGATTTACGGTTCCCAGGCACTGAAGCTTTCTTT
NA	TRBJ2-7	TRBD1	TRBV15	CATSSKQGLEQYF	TGTGCCACCAGCAGTAAACAGGGGCTCGAGCAGTACTTC
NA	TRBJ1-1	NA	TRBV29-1	CSVRPTEAFF	TGCAGCGTCAGGCCCACTGAAGCTTTCTTT
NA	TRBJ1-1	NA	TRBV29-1	CSVIQEWTEAFF	TGCAGCGTGATCCAGGAGTGGACTGAAGCTTTCTTT
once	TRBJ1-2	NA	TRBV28	CATKGSGPINYGYTF	TGTGCCACCAAGGGGTCAGGGCCTATCAACTATGGCTACACCTTC
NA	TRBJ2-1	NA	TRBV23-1	CASRNRDTVNNEQFF	TGCGCCAGCAGGAACCGGGACACGGTCAACAATGAGCAGTTCTTC